These T cell receptor beta chains were read from a single sample in a study of blood T cell repertoires in COVID-19. Sequencing used immunoSEQ multiplex PCR; TCRdb keeps in-frame clones, though not all of them. Among 150,000 to 200,000 clones listed, 81% were seen once. The sequenced sample was peripheral blood. The receptors originated from a woman older than 75 with COVID-19, enrolled during active disease. The CDR3 runs from the conserved cysteine through the conserved F or W. A D gene is named only where the DNA matches it firmly. The size entry is marked missing in some rows and otherwise reads once, few, many or a size class.

CDR3 length: 16
clone size: .
D gene: .
V gene: TRBV2
J gene: TRBJ2-7
CDR3 DNA: TGTGCCAGCAGTGAAGCGGGGTCCAGGGGCGCCTACGAGCAGTACTTC
CDR3 protein: CASSEAGSRGAYEQYF

CDR3 length: 15
clone size: .
D gene: .
V gene: TRBV5-4
J gene: TRBJ2-2
CDR3 DNA: TGTGCCAGCAGCTTGGCCCTAGCGAACACCGGGGAGCTGTTTTTT
CDR3 protein: CASSLALANTGELFF

CDR3 length: 17
clone size: few
D gene: .
V gene: TRBV19
J gene: TRBJ1-4
CDR3 DNA: TGTGCCAGTAGCCGGTCGGTGGGGGGGGATTATAATGAAAAACTGTTTTTT
CDR3 protein: CASSRSVGGDYNEKLFF

CDR3 length: 13
clone size: .
D gene: .
V gene: TRBV28
J gene: TRBJ1-6
CDR3 DNA: TGTGCCAGCAGGAGGACGGGGAATTCACCCCTCCACTTT
CDR3 protein: CASRRTGNSPLHF

CDR3 length: 14
clone size: .
D gene: .
V gene: TRBV7-8
J gene: TRBJ1-1
CDR3 DNA: TGTGCCAGCAGACTTTCGGGGGTTCGCGCTGAAGCTTTCTTT
CDR3 protein: CASRLSGVRAEAFF

CDR3 length: 14
clone size: .
D gene: .
V gene: TRBV6-5
J gene: TRBJ2-3
CDR3 DNA: TGTGCCAGCAGCTCGGGACTCCGCACAGATACGCAGTATTTT
CDR3 protein: CASSSGLRTDTQYF

CDR3 length: 14
clone size: .
D gene: .
V gene: TRBV3-1/TRBV3-2
J gene: TRBJ2-4
CDR3 DNA: TGTGCCAGCAGCCAAGAGGCACAGGGAAACATTCAGTACTTC
CDR3 protein: CASSQEAQGNIQYF

CDR3 length: 17
clone size: .
D gene: TRBD1
V gene: TRBV18
J gene: TRBJ1-3
CDR3 DNA: TGTGCCAGCTCACCGCGGTTCAGGGGGCAATCTGGAAACACCATATATTTT
CDR3 protein: CASSPRFRGQSGNTIYF

CDR3 length: 13
clone size: once
D gene: .
V gene: TRBV9
J gene: TRBJ2-7
CDR3 DNA: TGTGCCAGCAGCGTAGGGCTCACCTACGAGCAGTACTTC
CDR3 protein: CASSVGLTYEQYF

CDR3 length: 12
clone size: .
D gene: .
V gene: TRBV19
J gene: TRBJ2-3
CDR3 DNA: TGTGCCAGTCTCAGTCCGGGGGATACGCAGTATTTT
CDR3 protein: CASLSPGDTQYF

CDR3 length: 14
clone size: .
D gene: TRBD1
V gene: TRBV5-4
J gene: TRBJ2-5
CDR3 DNA: TGTGCCAGCAGCCCGGGACAGTATCAAGAGACCCAGTACTTC
CDR3 protein: CASSPGQYQETQYF

CDR3 length: 15
clone size: .
D gene: .
V gene: TRBV19
J gene: TRBJ1-2
CDR3 DNA: TGTGCCAGTAGTAGGACGGAGGAAGCTAACTATGGCTACACCTTC
CDR3 protein: CASSRTEEANYGYTF

CDR3 length: 14
clone size: .
D gene: .
V gene: TRBV6-6
J gene: TRBJ2-1
CDR3 DNA: TGTGCCAGCAGTGCCGGGACTGGGTACAATGAGCAGTTCTTC
CDR3 protein: CASSAGTGYNEQFF

CDR3 length: 13
clone size: .
D gene: .
V gene: TRBV27
J gene: TRBJ1-1
CDR3 DNA: TGTGCCAGCAGTCCGAGCGGGGGCGGAAAAGCTTTCTTT
CDR3 protein: CASSPSGGGKAFF

CDR3 length: 11
clone size: .
D gene: .
V gene: TRBV28
J gene: TRBJ2-7
CDR3 DNA: TGTGCCAGCAGTTTCTCTCGTTGGCAGTACTTC
CDR3 protein: CASSFSRWQYF

CDR3 length: 18
clone size: once
D gene: TRBD2
V gene: TRBV9
J gene: TRBJ2-7
CDR3 DNA: TGTGCCAGCAGCCACACCCAGGGACTAGCGGGGGAACCCTACGAGCAGTACTTC
CDR3 protein: CASSHTQGLAGEPYEQYF

CDR3 length: 14
clone size: once
D gene: .
V gene: TRBV27
J gene: TRBJ1-2
CDR3 DNA: TGTGCCAGCAGTTTTGACGCCAGGGGCTATGGCTACACCTTC
CDR3 protein: CASSFDARGYGYTF

CDR3 length: 14
clone size: few
D gene: .
V gene: TRBV7-2
J gene: TRBJ2-7
CDR3 DNA: TGTGCCAGCAGCTTAGTGGCAGGTGGCTACGAGCAGTACTTC
CDR3 protein: CASSLVAGGYEQYF

CDR3 length: 17
clone size: .
D gene: TRBD2
V gene: TRBV5-1
J gene: TRBJ2-1
CDR3 DNA: TGCGCCAGCAGCTTGGGACTAGCGGGAACGGCCTACAATGAGCAGTTCTTC
CDR3 protein: CASSLGLAGTAYNEQFF

CDR3 length: 14
clone size: .
D gene: .
V gene: TRBV7-3
J gene: TRBJ1-2
CDR3 DNA: TGTGCCAGCAGCTTAACTGAAGGGGTCGGGGGCTACACCTTC
CDR3 protein: CASSLTEGVGGYTF

CDR3 length: 13
clone size: once
D gene: .
V gene: TRBV5-6
J gene: TRBJ2-3
CDR3 DNA: TGTGCCAGCAGCTTGGCACACCGAGATACGCAGTATTTT
CDR3 protein: CASSLAHRDTQYF

CDR3 length: 11
clone size: .
D gene: .
V gene: TRBV20-1
J gene: TRBJ1-2
CDR3 DNA: TGCATTGGACAGTCTAACTATGGCTACACCTTC
CDR3 protein: CIGQSNYGYTF

CDR3 length: 13
clone size: few
D gene: .
V gene: TRBV19
J gene: TRBJ1-5
CDR3 DNA: TGTGCCAGCTCACAGGGTAACAATCAGCCCCAGCATTTT
CDR3 protein: CASSQGNNQPQHF

CDR3 length: 15
clone size: .
D gene: TRBD1
V gene: TRBV6-5
J gene: TRBJ2-7
CDR3 DNA: TGTGCCAGCAGGGGGGGACAGGGAGGATCCTACGAGCAGTACTTC
CDR3 protein: CASRGGQGGSYEQYF

CDR3 length: 12
clone size: .
D gene: TRBD1
V gene: TRBV24-1
J gene: TRBJ1-3
CDR3 DNA: TGTGCCACGAGGGACAGGGGAAACACCATATATTTT
CDR3 protein: CATRDRGNTIYF